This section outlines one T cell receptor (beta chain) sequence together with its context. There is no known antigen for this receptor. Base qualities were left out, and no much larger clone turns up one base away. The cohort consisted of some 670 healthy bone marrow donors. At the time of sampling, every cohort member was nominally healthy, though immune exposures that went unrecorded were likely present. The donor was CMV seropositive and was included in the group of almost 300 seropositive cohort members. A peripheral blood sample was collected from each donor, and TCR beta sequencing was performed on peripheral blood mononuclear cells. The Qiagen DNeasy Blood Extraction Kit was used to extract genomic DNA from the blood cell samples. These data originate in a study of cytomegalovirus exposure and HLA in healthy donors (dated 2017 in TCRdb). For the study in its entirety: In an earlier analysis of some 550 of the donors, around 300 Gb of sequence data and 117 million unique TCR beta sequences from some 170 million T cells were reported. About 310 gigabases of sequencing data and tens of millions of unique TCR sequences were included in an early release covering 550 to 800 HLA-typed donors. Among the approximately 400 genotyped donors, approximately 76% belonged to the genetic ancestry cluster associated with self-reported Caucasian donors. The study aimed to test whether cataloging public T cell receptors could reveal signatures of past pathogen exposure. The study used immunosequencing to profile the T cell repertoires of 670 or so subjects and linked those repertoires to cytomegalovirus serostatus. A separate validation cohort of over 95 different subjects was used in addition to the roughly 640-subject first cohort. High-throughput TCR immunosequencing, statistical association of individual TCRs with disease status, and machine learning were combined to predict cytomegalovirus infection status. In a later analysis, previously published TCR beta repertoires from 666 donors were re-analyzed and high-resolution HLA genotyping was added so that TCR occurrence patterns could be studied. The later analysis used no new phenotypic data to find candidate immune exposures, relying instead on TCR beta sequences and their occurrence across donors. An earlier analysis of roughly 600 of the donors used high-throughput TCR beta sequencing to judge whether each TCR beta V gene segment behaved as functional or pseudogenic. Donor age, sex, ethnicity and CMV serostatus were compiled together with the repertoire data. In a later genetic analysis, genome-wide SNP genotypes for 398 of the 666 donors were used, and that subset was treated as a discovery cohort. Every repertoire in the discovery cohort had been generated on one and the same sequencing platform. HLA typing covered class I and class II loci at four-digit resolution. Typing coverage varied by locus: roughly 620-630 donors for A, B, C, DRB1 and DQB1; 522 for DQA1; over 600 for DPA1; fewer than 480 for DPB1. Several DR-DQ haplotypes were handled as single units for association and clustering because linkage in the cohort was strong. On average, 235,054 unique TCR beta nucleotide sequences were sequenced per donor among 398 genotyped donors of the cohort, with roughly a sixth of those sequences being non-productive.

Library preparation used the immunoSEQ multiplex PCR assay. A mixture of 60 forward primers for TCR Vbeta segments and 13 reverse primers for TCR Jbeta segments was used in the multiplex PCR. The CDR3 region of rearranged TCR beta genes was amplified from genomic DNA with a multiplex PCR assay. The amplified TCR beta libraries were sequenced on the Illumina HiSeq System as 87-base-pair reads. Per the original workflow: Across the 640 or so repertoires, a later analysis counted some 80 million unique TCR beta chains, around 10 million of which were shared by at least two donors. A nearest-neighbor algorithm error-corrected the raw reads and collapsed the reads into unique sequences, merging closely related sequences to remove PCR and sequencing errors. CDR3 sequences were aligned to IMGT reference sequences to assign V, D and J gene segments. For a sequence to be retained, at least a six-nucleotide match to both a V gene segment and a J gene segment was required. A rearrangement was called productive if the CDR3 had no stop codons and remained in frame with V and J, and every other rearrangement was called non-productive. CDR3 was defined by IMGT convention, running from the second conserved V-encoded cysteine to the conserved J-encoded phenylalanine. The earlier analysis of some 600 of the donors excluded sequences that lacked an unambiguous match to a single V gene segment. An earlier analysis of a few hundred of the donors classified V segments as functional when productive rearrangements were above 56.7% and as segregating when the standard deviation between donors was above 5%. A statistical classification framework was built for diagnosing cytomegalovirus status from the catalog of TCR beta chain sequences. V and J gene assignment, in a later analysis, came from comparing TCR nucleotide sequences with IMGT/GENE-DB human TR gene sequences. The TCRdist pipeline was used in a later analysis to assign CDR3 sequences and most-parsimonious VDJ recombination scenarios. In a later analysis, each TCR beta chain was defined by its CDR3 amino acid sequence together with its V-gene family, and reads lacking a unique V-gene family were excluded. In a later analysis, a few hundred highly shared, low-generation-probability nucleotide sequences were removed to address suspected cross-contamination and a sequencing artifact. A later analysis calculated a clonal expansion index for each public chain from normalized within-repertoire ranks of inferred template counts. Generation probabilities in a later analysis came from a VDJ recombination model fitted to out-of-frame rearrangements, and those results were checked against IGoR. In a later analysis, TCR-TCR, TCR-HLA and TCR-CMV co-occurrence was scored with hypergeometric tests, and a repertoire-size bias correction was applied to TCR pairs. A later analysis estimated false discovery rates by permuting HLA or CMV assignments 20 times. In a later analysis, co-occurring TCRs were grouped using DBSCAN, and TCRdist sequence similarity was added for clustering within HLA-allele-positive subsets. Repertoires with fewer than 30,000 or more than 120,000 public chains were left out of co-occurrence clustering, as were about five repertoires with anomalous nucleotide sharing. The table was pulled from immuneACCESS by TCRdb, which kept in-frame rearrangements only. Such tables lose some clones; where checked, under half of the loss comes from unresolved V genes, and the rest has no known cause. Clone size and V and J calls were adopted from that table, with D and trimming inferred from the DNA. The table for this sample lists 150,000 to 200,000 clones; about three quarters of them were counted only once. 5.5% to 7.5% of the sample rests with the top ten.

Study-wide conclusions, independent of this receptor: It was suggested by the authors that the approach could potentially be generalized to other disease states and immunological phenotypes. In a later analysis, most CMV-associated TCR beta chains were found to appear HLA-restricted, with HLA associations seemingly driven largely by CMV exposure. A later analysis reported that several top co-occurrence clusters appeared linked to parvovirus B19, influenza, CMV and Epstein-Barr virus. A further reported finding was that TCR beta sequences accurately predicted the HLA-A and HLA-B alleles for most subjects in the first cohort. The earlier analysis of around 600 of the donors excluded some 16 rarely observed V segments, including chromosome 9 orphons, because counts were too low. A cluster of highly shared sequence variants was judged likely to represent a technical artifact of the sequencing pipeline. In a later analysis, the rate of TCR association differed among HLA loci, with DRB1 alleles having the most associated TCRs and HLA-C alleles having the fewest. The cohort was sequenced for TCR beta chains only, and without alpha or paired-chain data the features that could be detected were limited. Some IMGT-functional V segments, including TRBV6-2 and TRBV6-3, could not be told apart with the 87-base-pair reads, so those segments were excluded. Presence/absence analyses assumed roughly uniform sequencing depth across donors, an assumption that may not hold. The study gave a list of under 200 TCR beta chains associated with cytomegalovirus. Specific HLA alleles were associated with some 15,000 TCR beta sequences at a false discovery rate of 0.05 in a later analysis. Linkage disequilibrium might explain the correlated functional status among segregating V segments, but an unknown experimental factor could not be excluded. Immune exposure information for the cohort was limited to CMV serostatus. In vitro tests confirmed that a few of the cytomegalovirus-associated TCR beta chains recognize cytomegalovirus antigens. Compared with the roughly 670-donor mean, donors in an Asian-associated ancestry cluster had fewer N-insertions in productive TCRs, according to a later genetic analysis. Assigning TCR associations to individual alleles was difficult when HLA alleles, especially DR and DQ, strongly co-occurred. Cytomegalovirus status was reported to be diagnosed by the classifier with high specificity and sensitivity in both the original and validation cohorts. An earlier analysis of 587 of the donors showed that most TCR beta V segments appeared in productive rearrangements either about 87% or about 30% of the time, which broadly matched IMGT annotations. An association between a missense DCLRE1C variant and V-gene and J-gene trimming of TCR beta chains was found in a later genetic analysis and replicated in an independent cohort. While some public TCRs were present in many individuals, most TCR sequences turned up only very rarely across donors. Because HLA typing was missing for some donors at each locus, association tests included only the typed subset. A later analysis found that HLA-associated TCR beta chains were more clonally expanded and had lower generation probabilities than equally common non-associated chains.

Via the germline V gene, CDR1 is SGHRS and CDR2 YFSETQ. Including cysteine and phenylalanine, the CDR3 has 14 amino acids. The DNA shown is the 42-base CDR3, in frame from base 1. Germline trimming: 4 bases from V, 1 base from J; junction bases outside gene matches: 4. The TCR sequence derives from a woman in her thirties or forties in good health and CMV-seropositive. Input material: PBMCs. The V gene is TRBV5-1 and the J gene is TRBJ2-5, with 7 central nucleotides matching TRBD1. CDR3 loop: CASSPGTAQETQYF. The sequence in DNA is TGCGCCAGCAGCCCAGGGACAGCCCAAGAGACCCAGTACTTC.